This T cell receptor beta chain was documented in a study of CD8+ T cells in alopecia areata. Study-wide results and limits: With patients, TCR sharing proved less clear than in mice, a difference possibly related to HLA. Tofacitinib significantly decreased scalp clonality and expanded CD8+ clones among top 100.

Of note for this clone: Its target is unknown.

The V gene lost 2 bases and the J gene lost 1 base, with 11 bases spanning the gap. This CDR3 is 15 amino acids long. Looked up from germline, CDR1 is SGHTA and CDR2 is FQGTGA. Following RNA extraction, reverse transcription yielded cDNA that acted as the sequencing template. Measured with immunoSEQ multiplex PCR; TCRdb has only the in-frame clones, and not every one. The data show 170,000 or so clones, around 60% seen once. The treatment here: oral pan-JAK inhibitor, 5-10 mg twice daily. As part of sample collection, lesional scalp punch biopsies and peripheral blood were taken from alopecia areata patients.

This receptor was obtained from a human donor with alopecia areata. The gene calls are TRBV7-3 and TRBJ2-5; D possibly corresponds to TRBD2 (6 bases). Specimen: CD8+ T cells sorted from blood, collected at week 24, from a patient treated with tofacitinib. The CDR3 protein is CASSLGMRGQETQYF. The CDR3, as DNA: TGTGCCAGCAGCTTAGGCATGCGGGGCCAAGAGACCCAGTACTTC.